This T cell receptor (beta chain) appears in the sequencing data of a study of blood T cells in healthy people across ages. Germline V gene lookup returns CDR1 SEHNR and CDR2 FQNEAQ (reference sequence). The CDR3 is 16 amino acids. The junction had 7 bases not matched to a gene; V was cut back by 3 bases and J by 1 base. Using a J-beta primer mix together with a sample-barcoded 5' primer, a second PCR was run for roughly 6 to 12 cycles. TCRdb used MiXCR to reprocess the 5' RACE reads, holding one entry per CDR3 protein. The table lists 700,000 to 950,000 distinct CDR3 sequences, about 42% of them singletons.

Sequenced material: blood. The chain uses TRBV7-9 and TRBJ2-3; 7 bases are shared with TRBD2. This TCR was recovered from a woman in her sixties or seventies in good health. CDR3 bases: TGTGCCAGCAGCTTGATGGCTGCGGGAGGCACAGATACGCAGTATTTT. As protein: CASSLMAAGGTDTQYF.